This T cell receptor (beta chain) stems from a study of spatial heterogeneity in lung cancer. This clonotype was counted many times. TCRdb independently ran MiXCR on the 5' RACE reads; one entry per CDR3 protein. This table holds about 10,000 distinct CDR3 sequences, more than 3.5% found once. The V segment lost 5 bases and the J segment 6 bases; nucleotides outside the gene matches: 4. The CDR3 has 14 residues. Specified time point: sample taken at primary tumor resection. The donors comprised approximately 75 untreated early-stage non-small cell lung cancer patients. The chain couples TRBV12-3 or TRBV12-4 to TRBJ2-7, with TRBD2 matching over 13 bases. Sequencing used PBMCs, obtained at surgery. The source of this sequence is a female donor with early-stage non-small cell lung cancer. CDR3 DNA sequence: TGTGCCAGCAGTGCCGGACTAGCGGGAGTCGAGCAGTACTTC. It is translated as CASSAGLAGVEQYF.